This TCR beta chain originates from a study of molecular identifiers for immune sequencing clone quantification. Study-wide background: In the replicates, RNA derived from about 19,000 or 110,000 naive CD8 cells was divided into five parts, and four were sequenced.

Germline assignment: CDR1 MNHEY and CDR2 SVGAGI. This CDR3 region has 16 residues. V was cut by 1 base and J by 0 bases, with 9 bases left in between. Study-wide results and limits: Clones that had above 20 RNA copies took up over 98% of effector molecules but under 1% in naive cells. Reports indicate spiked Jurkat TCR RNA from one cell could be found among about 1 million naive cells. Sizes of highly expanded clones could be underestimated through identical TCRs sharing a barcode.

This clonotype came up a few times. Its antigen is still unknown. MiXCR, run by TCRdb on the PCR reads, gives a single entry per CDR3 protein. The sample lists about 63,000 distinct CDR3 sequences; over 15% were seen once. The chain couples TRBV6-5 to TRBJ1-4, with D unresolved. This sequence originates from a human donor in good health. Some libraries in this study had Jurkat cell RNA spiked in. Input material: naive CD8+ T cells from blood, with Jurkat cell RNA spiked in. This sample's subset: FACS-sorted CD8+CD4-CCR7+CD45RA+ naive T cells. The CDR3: CASSYWAGATNEKLFF. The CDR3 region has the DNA TGTGCCAGCAGTTACTGGGCTGGTGCAACTAATGAAAAACTGTTTTTT.